These T cell receptor beta chains were read from a single sample in a study of OX40 agonist ivuxolimab in advanced cancers. Clones were sequenced by immunoSEQ multiplex PCR, and TCRdb holds only the in-frame ones, with some missing. The top ten clones hold around 0.68% of a sample with about 68,000 clones, about 83% of them seen once. The source material was CD4+ or CD8+ T cells sorted from blood, sampled in a trial of the OX40 agonist ivuxolimab. The receptor source for this set is an adult with an advanced solid tumor such as melanoma, head and neck, liver or kidney cancer. Each CDR3 is given with its conserved first and last residue. Fields, in order: J gene, clone size, D gene, V gene, CDR3 protein, CDR3 DNA. D genes are given only for firm matches. Where a row states a size, it is once, few, many or the class of an expanded clone; other rows omit it.

TRBJ2-1,NA,TRBD1,TRBV13,CASSLRTGTGYDNEQFF,TGTGCCAGCAGCTTACGAACCGGGACAGGGTACGACAATGAGCAGTTCTTC
TRBJ2-2,NA,NA,TRBV7-9,CASSHHGGGGTGELFF,TGTGCCAGCAGTCATCACGGCGGAGGGGGCACCGGGGAGCTGTTTTTT
TRBJ1-4,NA,NA,TRBV7-9,CASSRTSAGGEKLFF,TGTGCCAGCAGCCGTACGTCCGCCGGGGGAGAAAAACTGTTTTTT
TRBJ1-1,NA,TRBD1,TRBV7-2,CASSLVDRGTEAFF,TGTGCCAGCAGCTTAGTTGACAGGGGGACTGAAGCTTTCTTT
TRBJ1-5,NA,NA,TRBV7-2,CASSLVPSDYSNQPQHF,TGTGCCAGCAGCTTAGTACCGAGCGATTATAGCAATCAGCCCCAGCATTTT
TRBJ1-2,NA,TRBD1,TRBV6-5,CASSFQGAGFGYTF,TGTGCCAGCAGTTTCCAGGGGGCAGGATTTGGCTACACCTTC
TRBJ1-5,NA,TRBD1,TRBV7-2,CASSLYGTGGLQPQHF,TGTGCCAGCAGCCTATACGGGACAGGGGGCCTTCAGCCCCAGCATTTT
TRBJ2-7,NA,NA,TRBV7-8,CATGSRQFYEQYF,TGTGCCACAGGGTCTCGGCAGTTCTACGAGCAGTACTTC
TRBJ1-2,NA,NA,TRBV9,CASSAGGLENGYTF,TGTGCCAGCAGCGCGGGGGGCCTGGAAAATGGCTACACCTTC
TRBJ1-4,once,NA,TRBV6-5,CASSKTATNEKLFF,TGTGCCAGCAGCAAGACGGCAACTAATGAAAAACTGTTTTTT
TRBJ1-5,once,NA,TRBV27,CASSSAQGIQPQHF,TGTGCCAGCAGTTCGGCCCAGGGTATTCAGCCCCAGCATTTT